A single sample gave rise to the 3 T cell receptor beta chains below, sequenced in a study of CD8 T cells in ankylosing spondylitis. TCRdb re-called the 5' RACE reads with MiXCR, one entry per CDR3 protein. The profile shows 350,000 to 450,000 distinct CDR3 sequences, 20% to 25% of them singletons. Material: blood, either unsorted or a sorted T cell fraction (not recorded which). The receptors shown here come from a male donor with ankylosing spondylitis or in good health (not recorded which).

The rearrangement joins TRBV12-3 or TRBV12-4 to TRBJ1-2; 7 bases map to TRBD1. The CDR3 is 13 residues long. Unmatched junction bases numbered 7, after V lost 6 bases and J lost 6 bases. CDR3 sequence: CASRRDRAHGYTF. Written as DNA, the CDR3 is TGTGCCAGCAGACGAGACAGGGCCCATGGCTACACCTTC.

The genes are TRBV21-1 and TRBJ2-7; whether TRBD1, the table's D call, matches the DNA was not checked. TRBV21-1 counts as a pseudogene. The CDR3 covers 16 residues. This CDR3 is CASSSPGGDSTYEQYF. CDR3 DNA: TGTGCCAGCAGCTCGCCCGGGGGGGACTCTACCTACGAGCAGTACTTC.

This clonotype was observed a few times. This chain joins TRBV6-5 and TRBJ2-2, with 7 bases fitting TRBD1. Losses at the gene ends were 2 bases for V and 2 bases for J; bases not matched to a gene: 8. This CDR3 region has 17 residues. From germline, CDR1 is MNHEY and CDR2 SVGAGI. This chain's CDR3 is CASSYRGQNYNTGELFF. CDR3 coding DNA: TGTGCCAGCAGTTACAGGGGACAGAACTATAACACCGGGGAGCTGTTTTTT.